Following are 14 T cell receptor beta chains from one sample sequenced in a study of early T cells in non-severe SARS-CoV-2 infection. TCRdb re-called the 5' RACE reads with MiXCR, one entry per CDR3 protein. Counted here are about 60,000 distinct CDR3 sequences, 5.6% occurring once; the ten biggest clones make up 6.8%. The sequenced sample consisted of whole blood. These receptors came from an adult who was a healthcare worker with PCR-confirmed SARS-CoV-2 infection or an uninfected control (not recorded which).

This clonotype was detected many times. The chain links TRBV30 to TRBJ2-7, with D possibly being TRBD2 (5 bases). V was trimmed by 3 bases and J by 7 bases, leaving 22 bases between them. The CDR3 consists of 15 residues. Per germline, CDR1 GTSNPN and CDR2 SVGIG (reference sequence). The CDR3 region is CAWSQGLTPTREQYF. The DNA for the CDR3 is TGTGCCTGGAGCCAAGGACTGACACCAACACGGGAGCAGTACTTC.

This clonotype showed up just a few times. The chain links TRBV21-1 to TRBJ1-6; the D call of TRBD1 is as the table states it, not checked on the DNA. TRBV21-1 is flagged as a pseudogene. The CDR3 totals 16 residues. CDR3 protein: CASSSRRTVYNSPLHF. As DNA, the CDR3 is TGTGCCAGCAGCAGTCGGAGGACAGTCTATAATTCACCCCTCCACTTT.

The chain joins TRBV7-6 to TRBJ2-5; D is possibly TRBD1 or TRBD2 (5 bases each). The CDR3 has 14 amino acids. Looked up from germline, CDR1 is SGHVS and CDR2 is FNYEAQ. Trimming cost V 5 bases and J 1 base, with 11 bases left between them. This CDR3 is CASSRGEFQETQYF. CDR3 in DNA: TGTGCCAGCAGCAGAGGGGAATTCCAAGAGACCCAGTACTTC.

In its sample, this clonotype was seen a few times. The chain combines TRBV7-6 with TRBJ1-4; 8 nucleotides align to TRBD1. The CDR3 covers 17 residues. J lost 0 bases, V lost 4 bases, and 7 bases had no gene match. Per germline, CDR1 SGHVS and CDR2 FNYEAQ. Here the CDR3 DNA reads TGTGCCAGCAGCTCATGGACAGGGATGACAACTAATGAAAAACTGTTTTTT. Its translation: CASSSWTGMTTNEKLFF.

The V and J genes are TRBV19 and TRBJ1-5, with TRBD1 matching over 7 bases. Losses at the gene ends were 3 bases for V and 4 bases for J; bases not matched to a gene: 3. This CDR3 region has 14 residues. Germline V gives CDR1 LNHDA, CDR2 SQIVND (reference sequence). CDR3: CASSIARGNQPQHF. The CDR3 DNA follows: TGTGCCAGTAGTATCGCCAGGGGGAATCAGCCCCAGCATTTT.

This clonotype was observed a handful of times. The V gene is TRBV21-1, the J gene TRBJ2-4. TRBV21-1 is classified as a pseudogene. The CDR3 spans 21 residues. The CDR3 region is CASSKSGHRLNGPLAKNIQYF. CDR3 nucleotides: TGTGCCAGCAGCAAAAGTGGCCACCGCCTTAATGGTCCACTAGCCAAAAACATTCAGTACTTC.

The sample holds many counts of this clonotype. The chain is built from TRBV11-2 and TRBJ2-5, with TRBD2 matching 7 bases. J was trimmed by 2 bases and V by 3 bases; bases with no gene match: 9. The CDR3 has 16 residues. Germline values: CDR1 SGHAT, CDR2 FQNNGV. This CDR3 is CASSLQAGLQQETQYF. The CDR3 bases are TGTGCCAGCAGCTTGCAGGCGGGACTACAACAAGAGACCCAGTACTTC.

This clonotype was found many times. The chain links TRBV4-2 to TRBJ2-1; tentatively, D is TRBD1 or TRBD2 (7 bases each). With 3 bases removed from V and 4 bases from J, the gap between germline ends came to 19 bases. Germline lookup yields CDR1 LGHNA and CDR2 YNFKEQ. CDR3 length: 17 amino acids. This CDR3 reads CASSQGPGGQIYNEQFF. In DNA, the CDR3 is TGTGCCAGCAGCCAGGGCCCGGGGGGACAGATATACAATGAGCAGTTCTTC.

This chain links TRBV4-2 with TRBJ1-6, with D perhaps TRBD1 (5 bases). Trimming took off 0 bases at V and 8 bases at J, with 14 bases between the two ends. Germline V lookup: CDR1 LGHNA, CDR2 YNFKEQ. This CDR3 has 16 amino acids. Here the CDR3 reads CASSQDGGAWDSPLHF. As DNA, the CDR3 is TGTGCCAGCAGCCAAGATGGTGGGGCCTGGGATTCACCCCTCCACTTT.

The J gene is TRBJ2-7, the V gene TRBV28, with D possibly being TRBD1 (5 bases). Germline-derived CDR1 and CDR2 are MDHEN and SYDVKM. V was shortened by 6 bases and J by 2 bases, with 14 bases between the two germline ends. The CDR3 totals 14 residues. The CDR3 reads CASSPLDTAYEQYF. DNA for the CDR3: TGTGCCAGCAGCCCTCTGGACACGGCCTACGAGCAGTACTTC.

The table lists this clonotype with many counts. As the CDR3 is not closed by the conserved phenylalanine or tryptophan, this likely results from a read error. Because the CDR3's place on the DNA is in doubt, the DNA is left out and the CDR3 is given as listed by TCRdb. The chain employs TRBV10-1 and TRBJ2-7; the table's D call, TRBD1, has no DNA check behind it. The CDR3 has 9 amino acids, counting both end residues. Germline loops: CDR1 WNHNN, CDR2 SYGVQD (reference sequence). CDR3 region: CASSESDRE.

This clonotype was seen at least ten times. The CDR3 region has the DNA TGTGCCAGCAGCCGTACTATGGACAGAGAAGAGACCCAGTACTTC. Protein product: CASSRTMDREETQYF. The V gene is TRBV7-2, the J gene TRBJ2-5, with a weak D call TRBD1 (6 bases). V was cut by 5 bases and J by 3 bases, with 16 bases left in between. This CDR3 is built from 15 residues. Germline assignment: CDR1 SGHTA and CDR2 FQGNSA.

This clonotype occurred many times. The chain combines TRBV7-2 with TRBJ2-3, with D perhaps TRBD2 (5 bases). In germline, CDR1 is SGHTA, CDR2 FQGNSA. Trimming cost V 4 bases and J 5 bases, with 25 bases left between them. The CDR3 has 18 amino acids. The CDR3 region is CASSSPGHSSWAQDTQYF. CDR3 nucleotides: TGTGCCAGCAGCTCGCCGGGTCACTCTAGCTGGGCCCAAGATACGCAGTATTTT.

This clonotype was detected a few times. The chain employs TRBV5-4 and TRBJ2-7; D gene unclear. CDR1 and CDR2 from the germline V gene are SGHNT and YYREEE (reference sequence). V lost 5 bases, J lost 2 bases, and 11 bases lay in between. This CDR3 contains 13 residues. As DNA, the CDR3 is TGTGCCAGCAGAACCTTCGGTACCTACGAGCAGTACTTC. Its protein product is CASRTFGTYEQYF. The full variable domain, its missing parts supplied by reference TRBV5-4 and TRBJ2-7, is ETGVTQSPTHLIKTRGQQVTLRCSSQSGHNTVSWYQQALGQGPQFIFQYYREEENGRGNFPPRFSGLQFPNYSSELNVNALELDDSALYLCASRTFGTYEQYFGPGTRLTVT.